The source of this T cell receptor beta chain is a study of T cells in Graves' hyperthyroidism and ophthalmopathy. Regarding the study as a whole: Clonotypes that were expanded in thyroid above 0.001 mostly appeared in blood too.

V was pared by 6 bases and J by 1 base, with 6 bases of the junction left unmatched. This CDR3 is 16 amino acids long. The V gene's germline CDR1 is SGHRS and CDR2 YFSETQ. Researchers amplified the TCR beta CDR3 regions from RNA transcripts. First-round RT-PCR targeting the TCR CDR3 was performed with the HTBI primer set. A single record per CDR3 protein comes from TCRdb applying MiXCR to the multiplex PCR reads. This sample yields hundreds of thousands of distinct CDR3 sequences, of which around 20% are seen a single time; about 45% belongs to the top ten. Diagnosing involved the use of clinical symptoms, serum thyroxine and TRAb, thyroid ultrasound and orbital computed tomography. Remarks on this clonotype: Its antigen is not identified.

Material for sequencing was blood. This chain joins TRBV5-1 and TRBJ2-2; 10 nucleotides agree with TRBD2. This TCR came from a man aged 35-49 years with Graves' ophthalmopathy. The CDR3: CASTDRTSGNTGELFF. CDR3 nucleotide sequence: TGCGCCAGCACCGACCGGACTAGCGGGAACACCGGGGAGCTGTTTTTT.